This T cell receptor (beta chain) was documented in a study of spatial heterogeneity in lung cancer. Study-wide context: A consistent excess of beta-chain over alpha-chain sequences was detected. The study found that TCR transcript counts in tumor regions correlated strongly with a matched bulk RNA-seq T cell module score. Combinations of a unique TCR and a UMI were tallied in raw reads, and on average each appeared more than ten times. Broader study findings: Counts that tracked tumor mutation counts were those of expanded intratumoral alpha and beta TCRs.

One entry per CDR3 protein results from TCRdb running MiXCR on the 5' RACE reads. Among about 8,100 distinct CDR3 sequences, roughly an eighth were seen once, and the ten largest hold approximately 11%. By frequency in the sample, this clonotype is medium-sized. Antigen unknown. This beta chain is an off-target read within a library intended for alpha chains, so its frequency means little. Time point meaning: sample taken at primary tumor resection. The source material was lung tumor tissue, sampled at surgery. The origin of this receptor is a male donor with early-stage non-small cell lung cancer.

The CDR3 DNA reads TGTGCCAGCAGCTTATGGCGGCTAGCGGACACAGATACGCAGTATTTT. Its protein is CASSLWRLADTDTQYF. V and J are TRBV7-8 and TRBJ2-3; 7 bases are a match to TRBD2. CDR3 size: 16 residues. Germline loops: CDR1 SGHVS, CDR2 FQNEAQ. With 2 bases clipped from V and 2 bases from J, the junction kept 7 bases outside the gene matches.